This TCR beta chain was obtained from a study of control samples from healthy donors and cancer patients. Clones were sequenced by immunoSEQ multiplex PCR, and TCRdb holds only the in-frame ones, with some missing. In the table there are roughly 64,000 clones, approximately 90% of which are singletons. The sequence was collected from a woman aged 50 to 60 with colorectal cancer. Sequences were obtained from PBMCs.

The CDR3 reads CASSQKGQGAGDTQYF. The CDR3 DNA reads as TGTGCCAGCAGCCAAAAGGGACAGGGGGCAGGAGATACGCAGTATTTT. The chain combines TRBV3-1 (or the pseudogene TRBV3-2) with TRBJ2-3; 12 bases map to TRBD1. V shed 2 bases and J 5 bases; nucleotides not matched to a gene: 5. Germline V gene sequence: CDR1 LGHDT, CDR2 YNNKEL (reference sequence). CDR3 length: 16 residues.